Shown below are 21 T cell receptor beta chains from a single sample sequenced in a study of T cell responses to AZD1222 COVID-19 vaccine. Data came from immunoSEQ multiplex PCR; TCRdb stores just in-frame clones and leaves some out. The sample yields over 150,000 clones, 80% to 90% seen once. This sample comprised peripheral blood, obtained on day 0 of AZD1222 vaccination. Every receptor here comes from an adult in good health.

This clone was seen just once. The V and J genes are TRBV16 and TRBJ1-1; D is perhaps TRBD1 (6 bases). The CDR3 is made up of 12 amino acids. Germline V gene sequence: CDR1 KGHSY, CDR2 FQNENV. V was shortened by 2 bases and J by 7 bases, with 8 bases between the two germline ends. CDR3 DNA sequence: TGTGCCAGCAGCCAAGGGGGGCTTGAAGCTTTCTTT. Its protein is CASSQGGLEAFF. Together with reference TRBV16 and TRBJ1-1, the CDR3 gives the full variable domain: GEEVAQTPKHLVRGEGQKAKLYCAPIKGHSYVFWYQQVLKNEFKFLISFQNENVFDETGMPKERFSAKCLPNSPCSLEIQATKLEDSAVYFCASSQGGLEAFFGQGTRLTVV.

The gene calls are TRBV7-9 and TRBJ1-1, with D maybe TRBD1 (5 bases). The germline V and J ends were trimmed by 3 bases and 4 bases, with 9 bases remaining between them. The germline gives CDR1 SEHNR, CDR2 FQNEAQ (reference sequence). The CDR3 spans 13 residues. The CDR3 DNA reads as TGTGCCAGCAGCTTCCGGGGGTCCACTGAAGCTTTCTTT. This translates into CASSFRGSTEAFF.

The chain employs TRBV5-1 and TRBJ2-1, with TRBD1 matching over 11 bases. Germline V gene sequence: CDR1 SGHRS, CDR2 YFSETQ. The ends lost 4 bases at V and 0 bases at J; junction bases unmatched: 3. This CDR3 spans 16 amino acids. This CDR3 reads CASSPGTGGSYNEQFF. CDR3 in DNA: TGCGCCAGCAGCCCCGGGACAGGGGGCTCCTACAATGAGCAGTTCTTC.

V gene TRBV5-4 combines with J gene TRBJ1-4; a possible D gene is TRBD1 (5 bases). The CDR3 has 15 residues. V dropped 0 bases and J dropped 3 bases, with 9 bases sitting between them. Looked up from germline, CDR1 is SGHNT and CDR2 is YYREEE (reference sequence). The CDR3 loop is CASSLVGAANEKLFF. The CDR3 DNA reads TGTGCCAGCAGCTTGGTTGGGGCGGCTAATGAAAAACTGTTTTTT.

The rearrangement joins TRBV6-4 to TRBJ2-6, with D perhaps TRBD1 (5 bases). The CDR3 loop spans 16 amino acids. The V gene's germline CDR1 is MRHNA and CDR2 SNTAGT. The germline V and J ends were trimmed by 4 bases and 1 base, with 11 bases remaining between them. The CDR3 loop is CASSARQGSGANVLTF. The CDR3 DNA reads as TGTGCCAGCAGTGCCCGCCAGGGATCTGGGGCCAACGTCCTGACTTTC.

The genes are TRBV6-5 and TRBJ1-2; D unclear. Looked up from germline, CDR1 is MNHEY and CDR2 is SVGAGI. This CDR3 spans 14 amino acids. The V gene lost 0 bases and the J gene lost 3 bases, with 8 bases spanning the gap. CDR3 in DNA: TGTGCCAGCAGTTACTCGAGGTTAGACTATGGCTACACCTTC. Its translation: CASSYSRLDYGYTF.

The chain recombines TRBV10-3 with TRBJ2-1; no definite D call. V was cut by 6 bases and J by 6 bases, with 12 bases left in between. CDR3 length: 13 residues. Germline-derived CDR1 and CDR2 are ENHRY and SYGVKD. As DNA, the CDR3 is TGTGCCATCAGCACGAAGAATTCCAATGAGCAGTTCTTC. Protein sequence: CAISTKNSNEQFF.

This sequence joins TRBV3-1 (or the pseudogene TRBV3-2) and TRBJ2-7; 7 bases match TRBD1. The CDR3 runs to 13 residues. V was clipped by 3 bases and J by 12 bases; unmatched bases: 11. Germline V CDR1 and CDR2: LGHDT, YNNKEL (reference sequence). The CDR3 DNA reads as TGTGCCAGCAGCCATTTAGAGGGGGCAATTCCGTACTTC. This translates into CASSHLEGAIPYF.

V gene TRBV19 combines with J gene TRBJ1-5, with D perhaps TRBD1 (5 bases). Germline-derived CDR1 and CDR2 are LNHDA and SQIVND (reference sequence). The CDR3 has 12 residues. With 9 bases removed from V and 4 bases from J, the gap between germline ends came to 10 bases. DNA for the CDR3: TGTGCCAGCAGGGAGGGAAATCAGCCCCAGCATTTT. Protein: CASREGNQPQHF.

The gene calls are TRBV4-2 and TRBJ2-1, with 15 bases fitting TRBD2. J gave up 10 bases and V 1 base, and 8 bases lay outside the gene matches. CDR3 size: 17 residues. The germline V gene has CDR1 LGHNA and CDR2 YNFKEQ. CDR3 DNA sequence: TGTGCCAGCAGCCAAGTCACCGGACTAGCGGGGGGGCGAGAGCAGTTCTTC. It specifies CASSQVTGLAGGREQFF.

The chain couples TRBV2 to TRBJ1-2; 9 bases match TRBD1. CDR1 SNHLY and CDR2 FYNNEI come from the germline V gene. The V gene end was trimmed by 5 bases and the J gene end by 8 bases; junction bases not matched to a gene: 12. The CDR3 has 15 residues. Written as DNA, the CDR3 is TGTGCCAGCAGTTACTTGGACAGGGGTTTTGACGGCTACACCTTC. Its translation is CASSYLDRGFDGYTF.

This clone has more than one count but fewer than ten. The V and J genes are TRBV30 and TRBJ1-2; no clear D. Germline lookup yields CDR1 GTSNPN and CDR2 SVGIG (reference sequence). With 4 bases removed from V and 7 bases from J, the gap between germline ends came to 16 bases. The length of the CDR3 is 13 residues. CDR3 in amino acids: CAWNTGPRGGYTF. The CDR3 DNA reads TGTGCCTGGAATACCGGGCCTCGCGGTGGCTACACCTTC.

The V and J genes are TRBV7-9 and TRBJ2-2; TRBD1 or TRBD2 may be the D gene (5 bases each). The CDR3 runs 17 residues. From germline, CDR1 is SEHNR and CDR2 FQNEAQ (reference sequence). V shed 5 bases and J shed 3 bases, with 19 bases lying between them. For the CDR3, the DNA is TGTGCCAGCAGCCCCGGGCGGGTAGGGGCTTACACCGGGGAGCTGTTTTTT. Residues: CASSPGRVGAYTGELFF.

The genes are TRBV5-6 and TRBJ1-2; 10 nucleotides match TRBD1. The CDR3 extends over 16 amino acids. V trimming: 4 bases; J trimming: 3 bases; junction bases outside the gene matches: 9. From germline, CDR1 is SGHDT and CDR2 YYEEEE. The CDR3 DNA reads TGTGCCAGCAGCAACGGACAGGGGGGGATATACTATGGCTACACCTTC. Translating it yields CASSNGQGGIYYGYTF.

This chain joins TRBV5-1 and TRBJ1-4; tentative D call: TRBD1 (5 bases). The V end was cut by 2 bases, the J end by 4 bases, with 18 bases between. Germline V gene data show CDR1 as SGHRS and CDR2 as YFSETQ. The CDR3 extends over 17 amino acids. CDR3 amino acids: CASSLGLTRGFNEKLFF. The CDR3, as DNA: TGCGCCAGCAGCTTAGGACTAACCCGGGGGTTTAATGAAAAACTGTTTTTT.

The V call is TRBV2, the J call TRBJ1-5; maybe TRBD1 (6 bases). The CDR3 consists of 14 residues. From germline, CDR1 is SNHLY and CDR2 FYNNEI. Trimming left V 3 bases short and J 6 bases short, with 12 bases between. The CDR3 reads CASSEGSGVQPQHF. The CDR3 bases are TGTGCCAGCAGTGAGGGATCAGGGGTTCAGCCCCAGCATTTT.

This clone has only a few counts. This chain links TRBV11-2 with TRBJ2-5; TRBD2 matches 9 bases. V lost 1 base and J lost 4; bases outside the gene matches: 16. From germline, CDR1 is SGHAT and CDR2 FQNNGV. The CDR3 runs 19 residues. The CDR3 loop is CASSLGRAGGPSEVETQYF. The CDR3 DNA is TGTGCCAGCAGCTTAGGAAGGGCGGGAGGGCCCTCAGAGGTAGAGACCCAGTACTTC.

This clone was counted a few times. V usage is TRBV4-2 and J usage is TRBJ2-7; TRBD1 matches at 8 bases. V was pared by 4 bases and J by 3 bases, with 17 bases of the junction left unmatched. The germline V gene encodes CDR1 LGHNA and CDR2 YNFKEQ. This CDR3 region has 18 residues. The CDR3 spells CASSPRTRTGRKYYEQYF. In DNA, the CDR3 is TGTGCCAGCAGCCCTCGAACTCGGACAGGGCGGAAATACTACGAGCAGTACTTC.

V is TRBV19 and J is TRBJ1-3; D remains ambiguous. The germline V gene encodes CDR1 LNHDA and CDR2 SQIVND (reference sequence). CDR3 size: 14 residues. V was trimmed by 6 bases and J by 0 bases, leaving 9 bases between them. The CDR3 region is CASRATDSGNTIYF. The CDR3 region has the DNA TGTGCCAGTAGAGCCACTGACTCTGGAAACACCATATATTTT.

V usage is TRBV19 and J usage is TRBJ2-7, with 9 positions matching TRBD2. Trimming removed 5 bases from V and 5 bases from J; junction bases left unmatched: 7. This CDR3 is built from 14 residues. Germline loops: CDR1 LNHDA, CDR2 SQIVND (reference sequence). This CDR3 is CASSPRTSANEQYF. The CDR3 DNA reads TGTGCCAGTAGTCCCCGGACTAGCGCCAACGAGCAGTACTTC.

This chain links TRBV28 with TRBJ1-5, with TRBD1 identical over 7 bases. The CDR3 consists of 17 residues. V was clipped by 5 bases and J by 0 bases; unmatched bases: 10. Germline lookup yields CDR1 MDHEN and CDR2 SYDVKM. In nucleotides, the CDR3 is TGTGCCAGCAGTCCAGGGACAGCGGGGTATAGCAATCAGCCCCAGCATTTT. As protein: CASSPGTAGYSNQPQHF. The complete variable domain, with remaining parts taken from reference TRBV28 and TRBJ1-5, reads DVKVTQSSRYLVKRTGEKVFLECVQDMDHENMFWYRQDPGLGLRLIYFSYDVKMKEKGDIPEGYSVSREKKERFSLILESASTNQTSMYLCASSPGTAGYSNQPQHFGDGTRLSIL.